This T cell receptor (beta chain) was observed in a study of human T cells and chemical hapten exposure. The authors' processing: 100,000 or so TCRs per sample was the median, with a range of roughly 20,000 to 700,000. One entry per CDR3 protein, called by TCRdb with MiXCR from the RACE reads. Clone size and V and J calls follow TCRdb, not the original study. The sample has around 82,000 distinct CDR3 sequences; about 6.6% are singletons. This clonotype appeared many times. The CDR3 runs to 14 residues. Germline-derived CDR1 and CDR2 are MNHEY and SVGEGT. With V trimmed by 5 bases and J by 2 bases, 3 bases remained unmatched. Time point here: patch test 2, 6 weeks after DPC sensitization. Treatment described: therapeutic diphenylcyclopropenone sensitization with weekly scalp DPC.

The chain has TRBV6-2 or TRBV6-3 and TRBJ2-7, with 10 positions matching TRBD1. The clonotype originates from a woman aged 25 to 39 with alopecia areata. Some clones in this sample may be carry-over from other donors' samples. The input for sequencing was whole blood, taken in connection with sensitization to the hapten diphenylcyclopropenone (DPC). CDR3 in DNA: TGTGCCAGCAGTCCCGGACAGGGGGCCTACGAGCAGTACTTC. Its protein is CASSPGQGAYEQYF.